This TCR beta chain was captured by sequencing in a study of T cells and Merkel cell carcinoma outcomes. Findings of the study overall: Reportedly, T-cell repertoire with density predicts Merkel cell carcinoma outcomes.

On this clone: What it recognizes is unknown.

This CDR3 has 14 residues. Germline V gene sequence: CDR1 LNHDA, CDR2 SQIVND (reference sequence). With V trimmed by 9 bases and J by 7 bases, 10 bases remained unmatched. Repertoires were generated with immunoSEQ multiplex PCR, while TCRdb's copy carries only in-frame clones and drops some. Among 1,500 to 2,000 clones listed, about 91% were seen once. The V gene is TRBV19, the J gene TRBJ2-1; 9 bases match TRBD1. Input material: tumor tissue from Merkel cell carcinoma. This TCR came from a human donor with Merkel cell carcinoma. The CDR3 nucleotides read TGTGCCAGCACCGGGACAGGGTCAGGAAATGAGCAGTTCTTC. Its translation is CASTGTGSGNEQFF.